Shown below are 15 T cell receptor beta chains from a single sample sequenced in a study of T cell responses to AZD1222 COVID-19 vaccine. The table came from immunoSEQ multiplex PCR; TCRdb's copy has only in-frame clones and leaves some out. Altogether roughly 140,000 clones are present, approximately 93% being singletons, with the ten largest covering roughly 12%. Sequencing was performed on peripheral blood, taken after recovery from COVID-19. The receptors come from an adult who had recovered from COVID-19.

This clone occurred once. The rearrangement joins TRBV11-1 to TRBJ1-1; 10 nucleotides agree with TRBD1. This CDR3 spans 14 amino acids. V was clipped by 5 bases and J by 5 bases; unmatched bases: 5. Germline V lookup: CDR1 SGHAT, CDR2 FQDESV (reference sequence). The CDR3 DNA is TGTGCCAGCAGCCCCGAGGACAGGGGGACTGAAGCTTTCTTT. It translates to CASSPEDRGTEAFF.

J is TRBJ1-2 and V is TRBV9; the D is unclear. CDR1 and CDR2 from the germline V gene are SGDLS and YYNGEE. V was pared by 0 bases and J by 8 bases, with 17 bases between. This CDR3 has 15 residues. In DNA, the CDR3 is TGTGCCAGCAGCGTAGACGTGGTAGGGATAGGGGGCTACACCTTC. This translates into CASSVDVVGIGGYTF.

The CDR3 DNA reads TGTGCCAGCCAAGGGAAGGGTTGGTACCAAGAGACCCAGTACTTC. It codes for CASQGKGWYQETQYF. V gene TRBV28 combines with J gene TRBJ2-5; no firm D call. V shed 8 bases and J shed 0 bases, with 16 bases lying between them. Germline CDR1 MDHEN, CDR2 SYDVKM. The CDR3 runs 15 residues.

The chain is built from TRBV7-2 and TRBJ1-2; no clear D. Germline-derived CDR1 and CDR2 are SGHTA and FQGNSA. The CDR3 runs 14 residues. V was clipped by 5 bases and J by 5 bases, with 15 bases between them. The CDR3, as DNA: TGTGCCAGCAGCCCGGGGTGGCGTTCATATGGCTACACCTTC. Translating it yields CASSPGWRSYGYTF.

The genes are TRBV11-2 and TRBJ2-1; tentatively, D is TRBD2 (5 bases). The CDR3 consists of 13 residues. V gave up 3 bases and J gave up 3 bases, with 6 bases separating them. Germline V CDR1 and CDR2: SGHAT, FQNNGV. The CDR3 DNA reads as TGTGCCAGCAGCTTCGGACTCTACAATGAGCAGTTCTTC. Its protein product is CASSFGLYNEQFF.

V is TRBV2 and J is TRBJ1-5; 9 positions agree with TRBD1. Germline-derived CDR1 and CDR2 are SNHLY and FYNNEI. V dropped 5 bases and J dropped 4; count of bases not matched to a gene: 6. The CDR3 sequence is 15 residues long. In nucleotides, the CDR3 is TGTGCCAGCAGTTTGGACAGGGGCAGTAATCAGCCCCAGCATTTT. This translates into CASSLDRGSNQPQHF.

The genes are TRBV19 and TRBJ1-5, with 10 bases that match TRBD1. This CDR3 region has 15 residues. Losses at the gene ends were 4 bases for V and 4 bases for J; bases not matched to a gene: 4. Germline V lookup: CDR1 LNHDA, CDR2 SQIVND (reference sequence). CDR3 loop: CASSNRDRGNQPQHF. The CDR3 nucleotides are TGTGCCAGTAGTAACCGGGACAGGGGTAATCAGCCCCAGCATTTT.

V is TRBV5-1 and J is TRBJ2-7; D ambiguous. Between the trimmed V and J ends, which lost 0 bases and 4 bases, there was a span of 8 bases. CDR1 SGHRS and CDR2 YFSETQ come from the germline V gene. The CDR3 has 13 amino acids. CDR3 in amino acids: CASSLGGDYEQYF. The CDR3 region has the DNA TGCGCCAGCAGCTTGGGGGGTGATTACGAGCAGTACTTC.

The J gene is TRBJ2-7, the V gene TRBV7-9, with 8 bases that match TRBD1. This CDR3 has 14 residues. Germline-derived CDR1 and CDR2 are SEHNR and FQNEAQ (reference sequence). The V segment lost 2 bases and the J segment 3 bases; nucleotides outside the gene matches: 3. CDR3 protein: CASSLQGTGYEQYF. CDR3 bases: TGTGCCAGCAGCTTACAGGGGACAGGCTACGAGCAGTACTTC.

V gene TRBV7-9 combines with J gene TRBJ1-1; 8 bases match TRBD1. The junction had 5 bases not matched to a gene; V was cut back by 5 bases and J by 0 bases. The CDR3 has 15 amino acids. Germline V lookup: CDR1 SEHNR, CDR2 FQNEAQ (reference sequence). As DNA, the CDR3 is TGTGCCAGCAGCCCTTACAGGGGGTTGAACACTGAAGCTTTCTTT. Its translation: CASSPYRGLNTEAFF.

The chain recombines TRBV19 with TRBJ2-3; TRBD2 aligns across 8 bases. Germline lookup yields CDR1 LNHDA and CDR2 SQIVND (reference sequence). The V gene end was trimmed by 2 bases and the J gene end by 1 base; junction bases not matched to a gene: 11. The CDR3 contains 18 residues. The CDR3 reads CASSIKVSSGLGTDTQYF. CDR3 DNA: TGTGCCAGTAGTATAAAGGTGTCTAGCGGGCTAGGCACAGATACGCAGTATTTT.

This chain uses TRBV30 with TRBJ1-2; D is ambiguous. The CDR3 is made up of 11 amino acids. Trimming removed 6 bases from V and 0 bases from J, with 5 bases in between. Germline CDR1 and CDR2: GTSNPN and SVGIG (reference sequence). The CDR3 nucleotides read TGTGCCTGTTCAGCTAACTATGGCTACACCTTC. Translating it yields CACSANYGYTF.

The chain recombines TRBV21-1 with TRBJ2-7; TRBD1 is taken as the D call from the table, unchecked against the DNA. TRBV21-1 is a known pseudogene. CDR3 size: 9 residues. CDR3 bases: TGTGGGCCAGGGGGCGAGCAGTACTTC. Encoded protein: CGPGGEQYF.

This sequence joins TRBV28 and TRBJ1-1; tentatively, D is TRBD1 (6 bases). The CDR3 extends over 14 amino acids. Trimming took 3 bases from V and 6 from J, leaving 14 bases between them. The germline V gene has CDR1 MDHEN and CDR2 SYDVKM. This CDR3 reads CASSFGSGESEAFF. CDR3 DNA sequence: TGTGCCAGCAGTTTTGGGTCAGGGGAGTCTGAAGCTTTCTTT.

The chain employs TRBV5-1 and TRBJ1-1; D gene ambiguous. This CDR3 has 14 amino acids. Germline V gene lookup returns CDR1 SGHRS and CDR2 YFSETQ. The V end was cut by 1 base, the J end by 1 base, with 8 bases between. This chain's CDR3 is CASSLSAANTEAFF. CDR3 DNA sequence: TGCGCCAGCAGCTTGAGCGCAGCGAACACTGAAGCTTTCTTT.